The 26 T cell receptor beta chains in this list originate from one sample, sequenced in a study of T-cell reconstitution after alpha-beta-depleted transplantation in children. During its preparation, the TCRbeta library received unique molecular identifiers. TCRdb independently ran MiXCR on the PCR reads; one entry per CDR3 protein. The repertoire consists of about 230,000 distinct CDR3 sequences, with approximately 9.9% occurring once and the leading ten covering over 4.5%. Source: PBMCs from the stem cell graft donor, taken from the stem cell graft. The receptors originated from a human donor who donated a stem cell graft to a child with SCID.

This clonotype was picked up one time. V gene TRBV20-1 combines with J gene TRBJ1-2, with 9 bases that match TRBD1. Germline CDR1 and CDR2: DFQATT and SNEGSKA (reference sequence). J gave up 0 bases and V 1 base, and 0 bases lay outside the gene matches. CDR3 length: 14 residues. The CDR3: CSARGTGANYGYTF. The DNA for the CDR3 is TGCAGTGCTAGAGGGACAGGGGCTAACTATGGCTACACCTTC.

This chain connects TRBV9 to TRBJ1-4, with D possibly matching TRBD1 (6 bases). The V gene lost 4 bases and the J gene lost 2 bases, with 12 bases spanning the gap. Germline CDR1 and CDR2: SGDLS and YYNGEE. The CDR3 loop spans 15 amino acids. The CDR3 loop reads CASSHRGRTNEKLFF. In DNA form, the CDR3 reads TGTGCCAGCAGCCACCGGGGGCGGACTAATGAAAAACTGTTTTTT.

This clonotype was seen repeatedly, ten times or more. The chain uses TRBV4-1 and TRBJ2-1, with 12 bases identical to TRBD2. This CDR3 is built from 15 residues. Germline assignment: CDR1 MGHRA and CDR2 YSYEKL. The V and J ends lost 1 base and 12 bases, in that order; junction bases with no gene match: 7. The CDR3 DNA is TGCGCCAGCAGCCAAGGGACTAGCGGGGCCCGAGGGCAGTTCTTC. This sequence encodes CASSQGTSGARGQFF.

This clonotype was found many times. This rearrangement joins TRBV10-3 to TRBJ2-1; TRBD2 is a possible D gene (6 bases). Per the germline V gene, CDR1 is ENHRY and CDR2 is SYGVKD. There are 12 residues in the CDR3. Trimming removed 1 base from V and 9 bases from J, with 7 bases in between. Written as DNA, the CDR3 is TGTGCCATCAGTGAGTGGGGAGGTGAGCAGTTCTTC. This encodes CAISEWGGEQFF.

This clonotype showed up many times. V gene TRBV30 combines with J gene TRBJ1-1; D unresolved. The germline CDR1 and CDR2 sequences are GTSNPN and SVGIG (reference sequence). V was clipped by 5 bases and J by 1 base, with 11 bases between them. CDR3 length: 13 amino acids. The chain's CDR3 is CAWEPDGNTEAFF. CDR3 sequence (DNA): TGTGCCTGGGAGCCGGACGGGAACACTGAAGCTTTCTTT.

In its sample, this clonotype was seen many times. The rearrangement joins TRBV5-6 to TRBJ1-2; D is uncertain. Trimming removed 4 bases at V and 8 bases at J, with 27 bases between. Germline CDR1 and CDR2: SGHDT and YYEEEE. There are 17 residues in the CDR3. The CDR3, as DNA: TGTGCCAGCAGCGCGGAAATCATACATGAGGTGTCTAGGGGCTACACCTTC. Its translation is CASSAEIIHEVSRGYTF. Full variable domain (missing parts from reference TRBV5-6 and TRBJ1-2): DAGVTQSPTHLIKTRGQQVTLRCSPKSGHDTVSWYQQALGQGPQFIFQYYEEEERQRGNFPDRFSGHQFPNYSSELNVNALLLGDSALYLCASSAEIIHEVSRGYTFGSGTRLTVV.

This clonotype occurred many times. The rearrangement uses TRBV2 and TRBJ1-2, with 7 bases that match TRBD1. V dropped 6 bases and J dropped 4; count of bases not matched to a gene: 11. Germline lookup yields CDR1 SNHLY and CDR2 FYNNEI. The CDR3 totals 15 residues. The DNA for the CDR3 is TGTGCCAGCAGCGGGGGGGTGACAGGGCGCTATGGCTACACCTTC. It specifies CASSGGVTGRYGYTF.

The sample holds many counts of this clonotype. The chain is built from TRBV4-3 and TRBJ1-1; the match to TRBD1 covers 9 bases. J gave up 4 bases and V 2 bases, and 8 bases lay outside the gene matches. CDR1 LGHNA and CDR2 YSLEER come from the germline V gene. The CDR3 covers 16 residues. CDR3 DNA: TGCGCCAGCAGCCAATCGGAGGGACAGGGTTTCACTGAAGCTTTCTTT. It specifies CASSQSEGQGFTEAFF.

Remarks on this clonotype: A read error may be the cause here, since a much bigger clone is one base away. This rearrangement joins TRBV7-2 to TRBJ1-1; no clear D. V shed 1 base and J shed 11 bases, with 14 bases lying between them. CDR1 is SGHTA and CDR2 is FQGNSA in the germline V gene. This CDR3 is built from 13 residues. CDR3 in DNA: TGTGCCAGCAGCTTAGTAGGCGGGAATGGGGCTTTCTTT. It yields the protein CASSLVGGNGAFF.

This clonotype showed up many times. This rearrangement joins TRBV25-1 to TRBJ1-3, with D perhaps TRBD1 (6 bases). Germline CDR1 is MGHDK and CDR2 is SYGVNS. The CDR3 runs to 14 residues. V lost 2 bases to trimming and J lost 4 bases, with 9 bases between them. CDR3 region: CASSEDRTGNTIYF. In DNA, the CDR3 is TGTGCCAGCAGTGAAGACAGGACCGGAAACACCATATATTTT.

There are many counts of this clonotype. J is TRBJ2-2 and V is TRBV12-3 or TRBV12-4; D unclear. With 1 base removed from V and 10 bases from J, the gap between germline ends came to 4 bases. This CDR3 region has 11 residues. This chain's CDR3 is CASSLVEELFF. The CDR3 DNA is TGTGCCAGCAGTTTAGTTGAGGAGCTGTTTTTT.

This clonotype was seen at least ten times. The chain is built from TRBV27 and TRBJ1-1; a weak D match, TRBD1 (5 bases). The CDR3 consists of 15 residues. Trimming took 5 bases from V and 7 from J, leaving 20 bases between them. The germline gives CDR1 MNHEY, CDR2 SMNVEV (reference sequence). The chain's CDR3 is CASSPSFGALSEAFF. The CDR3 nucleotides are TGTGCCAGCAGTCCATCCTTCGGGGCCCTCAGTGAAGCTTTCTTT.

This clonotype was detected many times. The chain employs TRBV29-1 and TRBJ1-2, with TRBD1 matching over 7 bases. This CDR3 has 14 amino acids. Germline V gene lookup returns CDR1 SQVTM and CDR2 ANQGSEA. Germline trimming cut 2 bases from V and 6 bases from J; bases unmatched to any gene: 9. The DNA of the CDR3 is TGCAGCGTTGAAAAACAGGGGAGCAGGGATGGCTACACCTTC. It yields the protein CSVEKQGSRDGYTF.

This clonotype has at least ten counts. The CDR3 region is CASRIAGRANQPQHF. The DNA for the CDR3 is TGTGCCAGCAGAATAGCGGGGAGGGCCAATCAGCCCCAGCATTTT. The rearrangement uses TRBV27 and TRBJ1-5; no clear D gene. This CDR3 spans 15 amino acids. CDR1 is MNHEY, CDR2 SMNVEV, per germline (reference sequence). V gave up 6 bases and J gave up 3 bases, with 15 bases separating them.

This clonotype was seen at least ten times. The chain has TRBV6-5 and TRBJ1-5; D uncertain. The length of the CDR3 is 13 residues. V was pared by 2 bases and J by 4 bases, with 6 bases between. The germline CDR1 and CDR2 sequences are MNHEY and SVGAGI. DNA for the CDR3: TGTGCCAGCAGTTACGGCGGGAATCAGCCCCAGCATTTT. Amino acids: CASSYGGNQPQHF.

In its sample, this clonotype was seen many times. V usage is TRBV12-3 or TRBV12-4 and J usage is TRBJ2-5, with D perhaps assigned TRBD1 or TRBD2 (5 bases each). V gave up 5 bases and J gave up 7 bases, with 20 bases separating them. The CDR3 has 15 amino acids. CDR3 region: CASSRDGGPLGTQYF. CDR3 nucleotide sequence: TGTGCCAGCAGTCGAGATGGGGGACCACTAGGGACCCAGTACTTC.

This clonotype has at least ten counts. The genes are TRBV6-1 and TRBJ2-6; D unclear. Per germline, CDR1 MNHNS and CDR2 SASEGT. The CDR3 sequence is 15 residues long. V lost 8 bases to trimming and J lost 1 base, with 12 bases between them. CDR3 region: CASQNKGSGANVLTF. CDR3 nucleotides: TGTGCCAGCCAGAACAAAGGGTCTGGGGCCAACGTCCTGACTTTC.

The sample holds many counts of this clonotype. The chain carries TRBV5-6 and TRBJ1-1, with 8 positions matching TRBD1. The J segment lost 7 bases and the V segment lost 0 bases, leaving 8 bases of the junction unmatched. CDR3 length: 15 residues. CDR1 is SGHDT and CDR2 is YYEEEE in the germline V gene. CDR3 residues: CASSLAWTGNVEAFF. CDR3 bases: TGTGCCAGCAGCTTGGCCTGGACAGGGAATGTTGAAGCTTTCTTT.

This clonotype was seen ten or more times. The J gene is TRBJ2-1, the V gene TRBV7-8, with TRBD2 matching over 9 bases. Looked up from germline, CDR1 is SGHVS and CDR2 is FQNEAQ. There are 15 residues in the CDR3. With V trimmed by 1 base and J by 4 bases, 2 bases remained unmatched. The CDR3 DNA is TGTGCCAGCAGCTTAGGGCGGGGGGGGTACAATGAGCAGTTCTTC. Its protein product is CASSLGRGGYNEQFF. Full variable domain (rest looked up from reference TRBV7-8 and TRBJ2-1): GAGVSQSPRYKVAKRGQDVALRCDPISGHVSLFWYQQALGQGPEFLTYFQNEAQLDKSGLPSDRFFAERPEGSVSTLKIQRTQQEDSAVYLCASSLGRGGYNEQFFGPGTRLTVL.

This clonotype showed up many times. The chain couples TRBV7-9 to TRBJ1-5; tentatively, D is TRBD1 (5 bases). The CDR3 runs 13 residues. CDR1 and CDR2 from the germline V gene are SEHNR and FQNEAQ (reference sequence). V gave up 5 bases and J gave up 7 bases, with 12 bases separating them. The CDR3 loop reads CASSPGGWQPQHF. CDR3 sequence (DNA): TGTGCCAGCAGCCCGGGGGGGTGGCAGCCCCAGCATTTT.

This clonotype showed up many times. The chain links TRBV12-3 or TRBV12-4 to TRBJ2-2; weak D call: TRBD2 (6 bases). There are 15 residues in the CDR3. V was shortened by 7 bases and J by 5 bases, with 17 bases between the two germline ends. CDR3 sequence reads: CASTWGDSWTGELFF. CDR3 DNA: TGTGCCAGCACCTGGGGGGATTCATGGACCGGGGAGCTGTTTTTT.

This clonotype was picked up many times. The rearrangement links TRBV7-2 to TRBJ2-3; 11 bases agree with TRBD2. Trimming removed 2 bases from V and 0 bases from J; junction bases left unmatched: 4. Germline loops: CDR1 SGHTA, CDR2 FQGNSA. This CDR3 spans 17 amino acids. The CDR3 reads CASSLFLAGGSTDTQYF. CDR3 sequence (DNA): TGTGCCAGCAGCTTATTCTTAGCGGGGGGGAGCACAGATACGCAGTATTTT.

There are a few counts of this clonotype. The chain links TRBV28 to TRBJ2-3; 7 bases are a match to TRBD2. This CDR3 has 14 amino acids. Per the germline V gene, CDR1 is MDHEN and CDR2 is SYDVKM. V was pared by 6 bases and J by 2 bases, with 5 bases of the junction left unmatched. The CDR3 bases are TGTGCCAGCAGCGGCGGGGGACTCACAGATACGCAGTATTTT. Translated, it gives CASSGGGLTDTQYF.

Many counts were recorded for this clonotype. The rearrangement uses TRBV20-1 and TRBJ1-6, with a possible D match to TRBD1 (6 bases). Germline assignment: CDR1 DFQATT and CDR2 SNEGSKA (reference sequence). The V gene lost 6 bases and the J gene lost 9 bases, with 18 bases spanning the gap. The CDR3 covers 14 residues. CDR3 loop: CSARQGIEGSPLHF. The CDR3 nucleotides are TGCAGTGCCCGGCAGGGGATCGAGGGTTCACCCCTCCACTTT.

This clonotype appeared many times. As DNA, the CDR3 is TGCGCCAGCAGCTTCCAGGGGACCATCTACGGGGAGCTGTTTTTT. This sequence encodes CASSFQGTIYGELFF. The genes are TRBV5-1 and TRBJ2-2; D may be TRBD1 (6 bases). The germline gives CDR1 SGHRS, CDR2 YFSETQ. V gave up 2 bases and J gave up 7 bases, with 15 bases separating them. The CDR3 has 15 residues.

Only a few counts were recorded for this clonotype. The chain combines TRBV20-1 with TRBJ2-3; 10 positions match TRBD1. The ends lost 4 bases at V and 5 bases at J; junction bases unmatched: 6. The CDR3 has 14 residues. Germline V gives CDR1 DFQATT, CDR2 SNEGSKA (reference sequence). The CDR3 DNA follows: TGCAGTGCTAACGACAGGGGGCCGGGAGATACGCAGTATTTT. This gives the protein CSANDRGPGDTQYF.